The 10 T cell receptor beta chains below were found in one sample sequenced in a study of T cell responses to AZD1222 COVID-19 vaccine. Only in-frame clones appear in the TCRdb table, and some are missing; sequencing was by immunoSEQ multiplex PCR. This sample has about 110,000 clones, with approximately 89% found just once. Sequenced material: peripheral blood, taken on day 0 of MenACWY control vaccination. All receptors come from an adult in good health.

The chain is built from TRBV7-9 and TRBJ2-7, with unresolved D. Per germline, CDR1 SEHNR and CDR2 FQNEAQ (reference sequence). V lost 5 bases to trimming and J lost 2 bases, with 13 bases between them. The CDR3 extends over 14 amino acids. The CDR3 nucleotides are TGTGCCAGCAGCACTACAGAACAGACCTACGAGCAGTACTTC. Translated, it gives CASSTTEQTYEQYF.

The gene calls are TRBV3-1 (or the pseudogene TRBV3-2) and TRBJ2-7; TRBD1 is a possible D gene (6 bases). This CDR3 spans 15 amino acids. Germline V gene sequence: CDR1 LGHDT, CDR2 YNNKEL (reference sequence). V shed 0 bases and J shed 5 bases, with 14 bases lying between them. CDR3 amino acids: CASSQDEGEGDEQYF. CDR3 nucleotide sequence: TGTGCCAGCAGCCAAGATGAGGGGGAAGGGGACGAGCAGTACTTC.

The gene calls are TRBV5-4 and TRBJ1-6, with a possible D match to TRBD1 (5 bases). The CDR3 totals 14 residues. Germline-derived CDR1 and CDR2 are SGHNT and YYREEE (reference sequence). With 4 bases removed from V and 2 bases from J, the gap between germline ends came to 7 bases. The CDR3 DNA is TGTGCCAGCAGCCGACAGACCTATAATTCACCCCTCCACTTT. The encoded protein is CASSRQTYNSPLHF.

This clone was recorded a few times. The chain carries TRBV2 and TRBJ1-1, with 11 bases lining up with TRBD1. J lost 4 bases, V lost 6 bases, and 4 bases had no gene match. CDR1 SNHLY and CDR2 FYNNEI come from the germline V gene. This CDR3 comprises 14 residues. This CDR3 is CASRGTGGGTEAFF. The CDR3, as DNA: TGTGCCAGCAGAGGGACAGGGGGGGGCACTGAAGCTTTCTTT.

This chain joins TRBV5-4 and TRBJ2-2, with a tentative D call TRBD1 (6 bases). Trimming removed 3 bases from V and 1 base from J, with 7 bases in between. The CDR3 sequence is 14 residues long. CDR1 and CDR2 (germline): SGHNT, YYREEE (reference sequence). The CDR3 is CASSSTGNTGELFF. In nucleotides, the CDR3 is TGTGCCAGCAGCTCGACAGGGAACACCGGGGAGCTGTTTTTT.

The genes are TRBV19 and TRBJ1-2; D possibly corresponds to TRBD1 (5 bases). V dropped 8 bases and J dropped 4 bases, with 14 bases sitting between them. CDR1 is LNHDA and CDR2 is SQIVND in the germline V gene (reference sequence). CDR3 length equals 13 residues. Written as DNA, the CDR3 is TGTGCCAGTGCTACGGGGCGCCCCTATGGCTACACCTTC. It is translated as CASATGRPYGYTF.

The genes are TRBV7-5 and TRBJ2-7; the table calls TRBD1, which could not be checked here. TRBV7-5 counts as a pseudogene. This CDR3 comprises 14 residues. The CDR3 region has the DNA TGTGCCAGAAGCTTTCACAGGGGGCCCTACGAGCAGTACTTC. Translation gives CARSFHRGPYEQYF.

V is TRBV4-1 and J is TRBJ1-6; unclear D gene. CDR1 MGHRA and CDR2 YSYEKL come from the germline V gene. The V end was cut by 0 bases, the J end by 7 bases, with 16 bases between. CDR3 length: 17 residues. The CDR3 DNA follows: TGCGCCAGCAGCCAAGAAGATTGGAGGTCCAGGAATTCACCCCTCCACTTT. It codes for CASSQEDWRSRNSPLHF.

V gene TRBV25-1 combines with J gene TRBJ1-3, with a weak D call TRBD1 (6 bases). V dropped 3 bases and J dropped 9 bases, with 12 bases sitting between them. Germline CDR1 MGHDK, CDR2 SYGVNS. This CDR3 comprises 13 residues. Here the CDR3 reads CASSERGGGTIYF. The CDR3 coding sequence is TGTGCCAGCAGTGAGCGAGGGGGGGGCACCATATATTTT.

This clone was recorded once. The chain is built from TRBV11-1 and TRBJ1-6; no firm D call. This CDR3 comprises 12 residues. V gave up 2 bases and J gave up 14 bases, with 10 bases separating them. Germline-derived CDR1 and CDR2 are SGHAT and FQDESV (reference sequence). CDR3 sequence: CASSLKGITLHF. The DNA for the CDR3 is TGTGCCAGCAGCTTAAAAGGGATCACCCTCCACTTT.